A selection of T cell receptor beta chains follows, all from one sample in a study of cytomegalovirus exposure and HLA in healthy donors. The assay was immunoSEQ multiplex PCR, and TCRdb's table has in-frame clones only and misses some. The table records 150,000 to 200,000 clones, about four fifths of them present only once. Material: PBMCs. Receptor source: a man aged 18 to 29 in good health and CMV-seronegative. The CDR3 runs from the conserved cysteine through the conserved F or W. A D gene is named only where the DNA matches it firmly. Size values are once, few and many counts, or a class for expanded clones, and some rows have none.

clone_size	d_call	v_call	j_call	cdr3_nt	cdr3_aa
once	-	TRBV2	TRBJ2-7	TGTGCCAGCAGTCGACAGGCCTACGAGCAGTACTTC	CASSRQAYEQYF
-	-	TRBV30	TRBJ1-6	TGTGCCTGGAGTGTGGGGGACGGACTAATGGATAATTCACCCCTCCACTTT	CAWSVGDGLMDNSPLHF
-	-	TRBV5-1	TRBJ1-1	TGCGCCAGCAGCTACCGAACGACAGGGAACACTGAAGCTTTCTTT	CASSYRTTGNTEAFF
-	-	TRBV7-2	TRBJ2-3	TGTGCCAGCAGCCCCCTCCTTGGGAGGGGGGATACGCAGTATTTT	CASSPLLGRGDTQYF
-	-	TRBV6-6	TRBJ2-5	TGTGCCAGCAGGCAGGGGAGAGAGACCCAGTACTTC	CASRQGRETQYF
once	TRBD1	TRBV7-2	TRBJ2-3	TGTGCCAGCAGCTTCAGGGGGTTTAGCACAGATACGCAGTATTTT	CASSFRGFSTDTQYF
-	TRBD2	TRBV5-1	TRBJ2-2	TGCGCCAGCAGCTTGGTTGGTAGCGGGGCGACCGGGGAGCTGTTTTTT	CASSLVGSGATGELFF
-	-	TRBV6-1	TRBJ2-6	TGTGCCAGCAGTGAAGCAGAGGGAATTGGGGCCAACGTCCTGACTTTC	CASSEAEGIGANVLTF
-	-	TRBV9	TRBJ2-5	TGTGCCAGCAGTCCTCTGGCTGAGACCCAGTACTTC	CASSPLAETQYF
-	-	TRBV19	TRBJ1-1	TGTGCCAGTAGTGCGTTACAGGAGGGCACTGAAGCTTTCTTT	CASSALQEGTEAFF
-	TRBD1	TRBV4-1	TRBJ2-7	TGCGCCAGCGGGACAGGGCCCCTTTACGAGCAGTACTTC	CASGTGPLYEQYF
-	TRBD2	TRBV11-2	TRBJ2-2	TGTGCCAGCAGCTTCCCCGAGACTAGCGGGAAGGTCGGGGAGCTGTTTTTT	CASSFPETSGKVGELFF
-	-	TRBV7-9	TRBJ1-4	TGTGCCAGCAGCTTGGAGACAGTCTCCATCAAACTGTTTTTT	CASSLETVSIKLFF
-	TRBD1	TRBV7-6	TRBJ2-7	TGTGCCAGCAGCTTCGTTATGGGGGACAGGGGGAAGGGCTCCTACGAGCAGTACTTC	CASSFVMGDRGKGSYEQYF
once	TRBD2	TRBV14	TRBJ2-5	TGTGCCAGCAGCCAAGATCAGGGACTATACCAAGAGACCCAGTACTTC	CASSQDQGLYQETQYF
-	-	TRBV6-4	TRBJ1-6	TGTGCCAGCAGTGAGGACCCGGGAAATTCACCCCTCCACTTT	CASSEDPGNSPLHF
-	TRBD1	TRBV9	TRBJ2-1	TGTGCCAGCAGCGTTAGACAGGGGGACTACAATGAGCAGTTCTTC	CASSVRQGDYNEQFF
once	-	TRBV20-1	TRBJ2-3	TGCAGTCCCCGTACAGATACGCAGTATTTT	CSPRTDTQYF
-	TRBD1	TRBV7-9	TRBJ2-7	TGTGCCAGCAGCTTAGGGCAGGGGGCTCAGGACGAGCAGTACTTC	CASSLGQGAQDEQYF
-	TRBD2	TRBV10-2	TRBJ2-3	TGCGCCAGCAGGTCGACTAGCGGGAGCACAGATACGCAGTATTTT	CASRSTSGSTDTQYF
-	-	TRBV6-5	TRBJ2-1	TGTGCCAGCAGTTCCGGGACACGGCGGTCCAATGAGCAGTTCTTC	CASSSGTRRSNEQFF
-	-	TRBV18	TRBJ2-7	TGTGCCAGCTCACCGCGACAGTTAAGCTCCTACGAGCAGTACTTC	CASSPRQLSSYEQYF